This record looks at one T cell receptor beta chain sequence and its context. Its antigen has not been determined. Base qualities are not recorded, but no much larger clone differs from it by a single base. The record originates from a study of blood T cell repertoires in COVID-19 (dated by TCRdb to 2020 to 2021). At the level of the whole study: Collaborator samples came from the United States, Italy and Spain and covered acute and convalescent phases of COVID-19. The prospective study material was composed of cDNA or gDNA derived from T cells, B-cell-depleted T cells, or PBMCs. Deeply sampled blood TCRbeta repertoires from subjects exposed to, actively infected with, or recovered from COVID-19 were included in the dataset. The repertoires were made available in a free public database intended to serve as a resource for research on the immune response to SARS-CoV-2. The samples were drawn from the first 160 participants of the ongoing ImmuneRACE study and from 1,254 subjects provided by 6 global collaborators. Sample metadata almost always included a de-identified subject ID, COVID-19 status, age in years and sex. Where available, HLA class I and class II types were taken from metadata supplied by the sample provider and were not determined by assay-based typing. Broad study findings and their caveats: Clinical and demographic metadata were provided uncurated, with the amount varying by source and participant.

The immunoSEQ Assay, a bias-controlled multiplex PCR, was used to amplify TCRbeta CDR3 regions from genomic DNA. The published analysis was carried out like this. The number of nucleated cells in each sample was estimated from the amplification of reference gene primers within the assay. To quantify the absolute abundance of each unique TCRbeta CDR3 rearrangement, sequence reads were collapsed and filtered. Productive Simpson clonality was computed per sample as the square root of Simpson's diversity index over productive rearrangements. Entries here come from immuneACCESS through TCRdb and include only in-frame sequences with V and J called. Some clones fail to appear in such tables; in the studies checked, an unresolved V gene covers under half of the shortfall, and the cause of the remainder is unknown. For V, J and clone size, that table is used; D and trimming come from the DNA. The sample contains around 120,000 clones, approximately 81% of them found a single time. Of the sample, about 4% falls within the top ten clones.

Collaborating institutions collected whole blood in K2EDTA tubes following their own protocols. For TCRbeta analysis, collaborators shipped samples in one of three forms: frozen whole blood, isolated PBMCs, or DNA extracted from either of those sample types. Via the germline V gene, CDR1 is SGHRS and CDR2 YFSETQ. The CDR3 holds 12 amino acids from the cysteine to the phenylalanine. Just the 36-base CDR3 DNA is kept, in frame starting at base 1. Relative to germline, V is 4 bases shorter and J is 6 bases shorter, with 9 bases between their ends. This receptor was identified in a woman older than 75 with acute or convalescent COVID-19. The sample was peripheral blood. Recombination linked TRBV5-1 to TRBJ2-3; the D gene is perhaps TRBD2, on 5 matching bases. DNA sequence: TGCGCCAGCAGCCCAGGAGGCGATACGCAGTATTTT. It specifies CASSPGGDTQYF.